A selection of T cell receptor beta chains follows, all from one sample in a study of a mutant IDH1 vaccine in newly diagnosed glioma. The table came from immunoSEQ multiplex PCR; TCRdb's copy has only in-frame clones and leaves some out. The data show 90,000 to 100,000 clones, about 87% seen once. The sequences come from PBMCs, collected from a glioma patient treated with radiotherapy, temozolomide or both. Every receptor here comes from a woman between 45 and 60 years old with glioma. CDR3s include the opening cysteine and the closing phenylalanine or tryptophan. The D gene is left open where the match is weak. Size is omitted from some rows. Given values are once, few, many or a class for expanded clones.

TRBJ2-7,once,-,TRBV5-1,CASSYPGADEQYF,TGCGCCAGCAGCTATCCGGGCGCGGACGAGCAGTACTTC
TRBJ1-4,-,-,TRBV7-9,CASSLAGGATNEKLFF,TGTGCCAGCAGCTTAGCCGGGGGAGCAACTAATGAAAAACTGTTTTTT
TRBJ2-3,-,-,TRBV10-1,CASSESPSSDTQYF,TGCGCCAGCAGTGAGTCTCCTAGCTCAGATACGCAGTATTTT
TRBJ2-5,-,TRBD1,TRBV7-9,CASSFPGQGGGETQYF,TGTGCCAGCAGCTTTCCGGGACAGGGAGGAGGAGAGACCCAGTACTTC
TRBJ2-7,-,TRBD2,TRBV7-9,CASSGTSAYEQYF,TGTGCCAGCAGCGGGACTAGCGCCTACGAGCAGTACTTC
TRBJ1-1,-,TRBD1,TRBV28,CASQGVTEAFF,TGTGCCAGCCAGGGGGTCACTGAAGCTTTCTTT
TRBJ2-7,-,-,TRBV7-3,CASSLWGGYYEQYF,TGTGCCAGCAGCTTATGGGGCGGCTACTACGAGCAGTACTTC
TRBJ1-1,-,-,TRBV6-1,CASSTRTVNTEAFF,TGTGCCAGCAGTACACGGACAGTGAACACTGAAGCTTTCTTT
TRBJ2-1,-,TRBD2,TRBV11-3,CASSWASGRNEQFF,TGTGCCAGCAGCTGGGCTAGCGGGAGGAATGAGCAGTTCTTC
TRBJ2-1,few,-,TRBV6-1,CASTLAGRSGEQFF,TGTGCCAGCACCCTAGCAGGGCGATCGGGTGAGCAGTTCTTC
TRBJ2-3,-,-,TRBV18,CASSPGREDTQYF,TGTGCCAGCTCACCAGGTAGAGAGGATACGCAGTATTTT
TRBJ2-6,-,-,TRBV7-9,CASSLLEGWAGANVLTF,TGTGCCAGCAGCTTACTTGAGGGATGGGCTGGGGCCAACGTCCTGACTTTC
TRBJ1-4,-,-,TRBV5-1,CASSLDTNEKLFF,TGCGCCAGCAGCTTGGACACTAATGAAAAACTGTTTTTT
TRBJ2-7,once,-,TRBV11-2,CASSFEASPGYEQYF,TGTGCCAGCAGCTTCGAGGCCTCGCCGGGGTACGAGCAGTACTTC
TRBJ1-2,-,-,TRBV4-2,CASSPGHLGYGYTF,TGTGCCAGCAGCCCAGGACACTTAGGTTATGGCTACACCTTC
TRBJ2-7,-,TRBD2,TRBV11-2,CASSLELADSYEQYF,TGTGCCAGCAGCTTAGAACTAGCGGATAGCTACGAGCAGTACTTC
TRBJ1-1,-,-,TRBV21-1,CASSNRNRGGTEAFF,TGTGCCAGCAGCAATCGGAACAGGGGCGGCACTGAAGCTTTCTTT
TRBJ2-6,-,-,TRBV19,CASSIDHRSHSGANVLTF,TGTGCCAGTAGTATAGATCACAGGTCGCACTCTGGGGCCAACGTCCTGACTTTC
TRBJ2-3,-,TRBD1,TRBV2,CASSADRTSTDTQYF,TGTGCCAGCAGCGCGGACAGGACTAGCACAGATACGCAGTATTTT
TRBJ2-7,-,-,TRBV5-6,CASSPGVVYEQYF,TGTGCCAGCAGCCCTGGCGTTGTTTACGAGCAGTACTTC
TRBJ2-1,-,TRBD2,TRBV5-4,CASSLVGTSGTQPGDEQFF,TGTGCCAGCAGCTTGGTGGGGACTAGCGGGACCCAGCCAGGGGATGAGCAGTTCTTC
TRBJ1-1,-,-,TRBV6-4,CASSSGENTEAFF,TGTGCCAGCAGCTCCGGAGAGAACACTGAAGCTTTCTTT
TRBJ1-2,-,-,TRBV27,CASSLSTGIYGYTF,TGTGCCAGCAGTTTGTCTACAGGGATCTATGGCTACACCTTC
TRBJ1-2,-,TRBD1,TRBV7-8,CASSLAGGQVYGYTF,TGTGCCAGCAGCTTAGCCGGGGGACAGGTCTATGGCTACACCTTC
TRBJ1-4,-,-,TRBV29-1,CSVDSGANEKLFF,TGCAGCGTCGACAGTGGAGCTAATGAAAAACTGTTTTTT
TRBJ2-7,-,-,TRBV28,CASSRGRGIWHEQYF,TGTGCCAGCAGTCGCGGACGGGGGATTTGGCACGAGCAGTACTTC
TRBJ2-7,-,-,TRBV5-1,CASSLVTIPETHEQYF,TGCGCCAGCAGCTTGGTAACAATCCCCGAAACCCACGAGCAGTACTTC
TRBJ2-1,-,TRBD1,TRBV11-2,CASSLGFGQGYNEQFF,TGTGCCAGCAGCTTAGGTTTCGGACAGGGCTACAATGAGCAGTTCTTC
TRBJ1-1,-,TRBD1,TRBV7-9,CASSQPDRGETEAFF,TGTGCCAGCAGCCAGCCGGACAGGGGCGAGACTGAAGCTTTCTTT
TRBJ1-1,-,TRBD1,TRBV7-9,CASRQGYTEAFF,TGTGCCAGCAGACAGGGGTACACTGAAGCTTTCTTT
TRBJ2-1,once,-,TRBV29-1,CSTRRGAYYNEQFF,TGCAGCACCCGGAGGGGAGCCTACTACAATGAGCAGTTCTTC
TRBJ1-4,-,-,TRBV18,CASSPLETTTNEKLFF,TGTGCCAGCTCTCCGCTCGAGACTACAACTAATGAAAAACTGTTTTTT
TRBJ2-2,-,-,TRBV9,CASSVGPGDTGELFF,TGTGCCAGCAGCGTAGGTCCAGGGGACACCGGGGAGCTGTTTTTT
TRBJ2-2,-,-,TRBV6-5,CASSYGGTGELFF,TGTGCCAGCAGTTACGGCGGAACCGGGGAGCTGTTTTTT
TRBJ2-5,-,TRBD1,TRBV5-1,CASSELQGVGETQYF,TGCGCCAGCAGCGAGCTCCAGGGGGTGGGTGAGACCCAGTACTTC
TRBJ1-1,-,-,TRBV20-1,CSVGRVEAFF,TGCAGTGTCGGACGCGTTGAAGCTTTCTTT
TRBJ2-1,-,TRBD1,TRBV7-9,CASSTRDSSYNEQFF,TGTGCCAGCAGCACCCGGGACAGCTCCTACAATGAGCAGTTCTTC
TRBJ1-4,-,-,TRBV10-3,CAISPTGPTNEKLFF,TGTGCCATCAGCCCAACAGGGCCAACTAATGAAAAACTGTTTTTT
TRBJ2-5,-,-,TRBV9,CASSLQGAGETQYF,TGTGCCAGCAGCCTCCAAGGGGCGGGCGAGACCCAGTACTTC
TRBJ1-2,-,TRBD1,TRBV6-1,CASSEVRTGLYGYTF,TGTGCCAGCAGTGAAGTAAGGACAGGCCTCTATGGCTACACCTTC
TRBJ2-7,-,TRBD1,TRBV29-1,CSVDDRDSYEQYF,TGCAGCGTTGACGACAGGGACTCCTACGAGCAGTACTTC
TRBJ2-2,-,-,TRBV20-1,CSARFLGELFF,TGCAGTGCTAGATTCCTCGGGGAGCTGTTTTTT
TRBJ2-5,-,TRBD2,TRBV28,CASSGLAGVETQYF,TGTGCCAGCAGTGGATTAGCGGGAGTAGAGACCCAGTACTTC
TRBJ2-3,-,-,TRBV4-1,CASSQVVTPSADTQYF,TGCGCCAGCAGCCAAGTAGTGACGCCATCAGCAGATACGCAGTATTTT
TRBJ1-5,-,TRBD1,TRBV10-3,CAISGQGQDQPQHF,TGTGCCATCAGTGGACAGGGGCAGGATCAGCCCCAGCATTTT